Listed here are 2 T cell receptor beta chains from one sample, sequenced in a study of blood T cell repertoires in COVID-19. Assay: immunoSEQ multiplex PCR; the TCRdb copy retains only in-frame clones and omits some. The sample includes 80,000 to 100,000 clones, over 70% of them seen just once. Sequenced input: peripheral blood. The receptors shown here come from a man aged 60 to 75 with acute or convalescent COVID-19.

V gene TRBV6-2 or TRBV6-3 combines with J gene TRBJ2-5; D might be TRBD1 (5 bases). CDR3 size: 14 residues. Germline V gene sequence: CDR1 MNHEY, CDR2 SVGEGT. Trimming shortened V by 2 bases and J by 2 bases, and 9 bases separated the two germline ends. CDR3 nucleotides: TGTGCCAGCAGTTACCTCTCAGGGCAAGAGACCCAGTACTTC. This gives the protein CASSYLSGQETQYF.

This chain uses TRBV6-2 or TRBV6-3 with TRBJ2-5, with D tentatively TRBD2 (6 bases). Germline CDR1 is MNHEY and CDR2 is SVGEGT. Trimming removed 2 bases from V and 4 bases from J, with 11 bases in between. The CDR3 contains 14 residues. The CDR3 DNA sequence: TGTGCCAGCAGTTACGTTCGGGAGTCAGAGACCCAGTACTTC. Protein sequence: CASSYVRESETQYF.